The sequence of this T cell receptor beta chain was determined in a study of response to subunit inactivated influenza vaccine listed by TCRdb under 2018. About the study as a whole: Deep quantitative T cell receptor repertoire profiling was used in the study to track responses to a trivalent subunit inactivated influenza vaccine.

Libraries were constructed by RT-PCR. Sequencing instrument: Illumina HiSeq 2500. TCRdb applied fastp at Q25 and MiXCR to the public reads, then kept only in-frame beta chains. Every entry covers one CDR3 protein and lists the most common genes and DNA from its rows. Here the sample has 500,000 to 550,000 distinct CDR3 sequences; under 25% occur a single time. Of the sample, approximately 3% is held by the ten largest clones. This clonotype was found a few times. No antigen is known for it. No base quality information exists; no much larger clone differs at one position. The research as a whole found: The authors proposed that each seasonal influenza vaccination may bring in only a limited number of new T cells.

The sample also formed part of further work on T cells expressing NK-cell markers. Taken from the second paper: TCR beta cDNA libraries were prepared using 5'RACE template switching, which introduced a universal primer site and unique molecular identifiers. Three sorted T-cell subsets (CD3+CD56+NKG2C+, CD3+CD56+NKG2C- and CD3+CD56-NKG2C+) from 7 to 9 donors had their TCR beta-chain repertoires profiled. Of the eight sequenced donors, seven were found to be HCMV-seropositive and one was found to be HCMV-seronegative. In several experiments an anti-gammadeltaTCR antibody was added to restrict sorting to alphabetaTCR-expressing T cells. In roughly six donors, the dominant CD3+CD56+NKG2C+ clonotypes were among the top 10 CD8+ clonotypes and accounted for about 1.0-8% of CD8+ T cells. Those dominant clonotypes were again the most abundant among CD3+CD56-NKG2C+ cells in a handful of donors, at roughly 28.3-60.1%. Whether the expanded NKG2C-expressing T cell clones were specific for HCMV antigens was left unclear. The eight sequenced donors were randomly selected healthy volunteers, three men and five women. HCMV-specific IgG was detected in serum with a commercial ELISA kit to determine HCMV serostatus. Ficoll density gradient centrifugation was used to isolate peripheral blood mononuclear cells from blood. CD4+ and CD8+ T cells were isolated from PBMC by magnetic immunoseparation with Miltenyi isolation kits. cDNA synthesis was primed from the TCR beta constant segment and was followed by two successive PCR amplification steps. Illumina HiSeq 2000/2500, MiSeq or NextSeq was used to sequence libraries as 2 x 150 bp reads. Reads were demultiplexed and grouped by UMI with MIGEC, and clonotypes were assembled and quantified with MiTCR. To exclude erroneous sequences, any TCR cDNA sequence not supported by at least two reads was discarded. The tcR package was used for downstream repertoire analysis, with clonotypes matched between fractions based on CDR3 nucleotide sequence plus V segment. VDJmatch was used to annotate antigen specificity against VDJdb, with one amino acid substitution in CDR3 permitted.

The sequence derives from a man in his fifties who received an inactivated influenza vaccine. Donor details come from another sample of the same person, matched by shared clones. The sequencing here drew on CD4+ T cells sorted from PBMCs, taken 12 days after vaccination.

The DNA reads as follows: TGCAGTGCGTCCGGGACAGGGGCAGATACGCAGTATTTT. Its coded protein is CSASGTGADTQYF. The rearranged segments are TRBV20-1 and TRBJ2-3; the junction holds 10 bases that match TRBD1. Germline trimming: 6 bases from V, 4 bases from J; junction bases outside gene matches: 4. The germline V gene (reference sequence) gives CDR1 as DFQATT and CDR2 as SNEGSKA. Measured from the cysteine to the phenylalanine, the CDR3 is 13 residues long. The entry retains the CDR3 DNA only, 39 bases that are in frame from base 1.